The T cell receptor beta chain under discussion was sequenced for a study of PD-1 blockade in classical Hodgkin lymphoma (dated by TCRdb to about 2020). Background for the entire study: Nivolumab dosing was 3 mg/kg intravenously every 2 weeks, continuing until either disease progression or unacceptable toxicity. To define a peripheral blood immune signature of response to PD-1 blockade in classical Hodgkin lymphoma, the study combined TCR beta sequencing with CyTOF.

Of note for this clone: It lacks a known antigen. Base qualities are missing; no much larger clone stands one base away.

Study-wide conclusions, independent of this receptor: Lower diversity was seen in patients whose nivolumab began less than 1 year after ASCT, and these patients were left out of later analyses so that immune reconstitution would not confound the results. Only a single clinical trial cohort was studied, and what caused the repertoire differences, possibly disease activity or prior therapy, remained undefined. Newly diagnosed patients were reported to have lower baseline TCR diversity than healthy donors, and relapsed/refractory patients were reported to have lower baseline TCR diversity still. Baseline diversity similar to that of newly diagnosed patients was observed in trial patients achieving complete response, whereas significantly lower diversity was observed in partial responders and progressors. A significant rise by C4D1 was seen in CD4+ but not CD8+ TCR diversity (p=0.0027 vs p=0.16), with the rise being most apparent in complete responders (p=0.02).

In the paper's terms, the time point label means: cycle 4 day 1 (C4D1), after 6 weeks of nivolumab. Every trial patient had relapsed following autologous stem cell transplantation, and prior brentuximab vedotin exposure was what differed among cohorts A, B and C. The trial cohort comprised some 60 patients with relapsed/refractory classical Hodgkin lymphoma whose best overall responses were complete response, partial response or progressive disease. Single-agent nivolumab was administered to trial patients in the multi-cohort phase II CheckMate 205 trial. An independent review committee assessed best overall response by applying the 2007 International Working Group response criteria. PBMCs from the trial were collected at three points: immediately before nivolumab initiation (C1D1), and during therapy at cycle 2 day 1 and cycle 4 day 1. Peripheral blood was collected in 8 mL Vacutainer Cell Preparation Tubes, from which PBMCs were isolated by centrifugation and then cryopreserved.

The Qiagen DNeasy kit was used to extract genomic DNA from unsorted PBMCs and from the negatively selected CD4+ and CD8+ fractions. Using primers that anneal to V and J segments, immunoSEQ multiplex PCR amplified the TCR beta CDR3 regions. A synthetic immune receptor repertoire was used to minimize amplification bias, and remaining bias was computationally removed after sequencing. As for the original processing: Repertoire diversity was quantified as the Shannon entropy index using custom Python scripts. Unsorted, CD4+ and CD8+ repertoires were analyzed separately, except for combined analyses in which CD4+ and CD8+ sequences were merged in silico. A clone was considered expanded if an increase in frequency of at least 2-fold after treatment relative to C1D1 was found, and a pseudocount of 0.5 was applied to clones undetected at baseline. Singleton clones were defined as clones with 0 or 1 copy at C1D1, and non-singleton clones were defined as clones with 2 or more copies. Clones expanded in unsorted samples were assigned a CD4+, CD8+ or unknown annotation through matching of protein sequences in sorted samples from the same patient. Wilcoxon tests on paired samples were used to test changes in diversity from C1D1 to C4D1. TCRdb retrieved this table from immuneACCESS and kept in-frame rearrangements only. Not all clones are present; in checked studies, unresolved V genes account for under half, and no reason is known for the remainder. D and trimming come from the DNA, and the V and J calls and clone size come from that table. This sample gives about 50,000 clones in total; about 76% of them show up just once. The top ten clonotypes cover about 12% of the sample.

The germline V gene yields SGDLS for CDR1 and YYNGEE for CDR2. The junction carries 8 bases between V and J, which are trimmed by 4 bases and 1 base respectively. The cysteine opens and the phenylalanine closes a CDR3 of 13 amino acids. The entry retains the CDR3 DNA only, 39 bases that are in frame from base 1. This sequence originates from a human donor with classical Hodgkin lymphoma. The chain joins TRBV9 to TRBJ1-1, with the D gene too uncertain to name. Sequencing was performed on peripheral blood mononuclear cells (PBMCs), taken before the fourth cycle of nivolumab. The nucleotides read TGTGCCAGCAGCACCCAGGCGAACACTGAAGCTTTCTTT. It specifies CASSTQANTEAFF.